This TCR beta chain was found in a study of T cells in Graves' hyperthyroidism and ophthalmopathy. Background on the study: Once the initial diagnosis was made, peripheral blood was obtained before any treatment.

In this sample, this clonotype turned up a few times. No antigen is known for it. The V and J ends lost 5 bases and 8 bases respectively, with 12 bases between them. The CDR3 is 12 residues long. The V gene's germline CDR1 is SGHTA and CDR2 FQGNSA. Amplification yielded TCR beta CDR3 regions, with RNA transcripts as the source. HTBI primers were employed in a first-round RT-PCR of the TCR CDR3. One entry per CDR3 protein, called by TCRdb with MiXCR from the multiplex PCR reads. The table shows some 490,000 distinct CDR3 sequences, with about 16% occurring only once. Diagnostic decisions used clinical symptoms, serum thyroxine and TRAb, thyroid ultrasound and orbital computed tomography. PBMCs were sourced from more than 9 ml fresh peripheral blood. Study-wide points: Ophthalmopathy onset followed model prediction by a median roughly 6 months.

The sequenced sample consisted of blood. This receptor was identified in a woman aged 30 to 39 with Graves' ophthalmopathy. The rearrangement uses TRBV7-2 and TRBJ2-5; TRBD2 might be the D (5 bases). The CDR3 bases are TGTGCCAGCAGCCGGGAAATCGACACCCAGTACTTC. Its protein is CASSREIDTQYF.